This T cell receptor (beta chain) was sequenced in a study of blood T cell repertoires in COVID-19. For the study at large: Samples representing acute and convalescent COVID-19 were sourced from the United States, Italy and Spain. Sources were T cells, B-cell-depleted T cells, or PBMCs; the material itself was cDNA or gDNA.

CDR3 length: 18 amino acids. Germline loops: CDR1 KGHSH, CDR2 LQKENI. With V trimmed by 5 bases and J by 3 bases, 10 bases remained unmatched. The study drew participants aged about 18 to 89 years from 20 to 30 US areas. Donors in Cohort 3 counted as recovered after two negative PCRs, clearance, or symptom resolution. This table comes from immunoSEQ multiplex PCR, and its TCRdb copy is limited to in-frame clones, with some not included. The table includes more than 250,000 clones, about 83% detected once. The sample was PBMCs or T cells enriched from blood (not recorded which). The chain is built from TRBV18 and TRBJ2-6; 10 nucleotides align to TRBD1. The sequence was obtained from a woman in her thirties or forties who had recovered from COVID-19. The CDR3 sequence: CASSGDRGLGRGANVLTF. The CDR3 DNA sequence: TGTGCCAGCTCAGGGGACAGGGGCCTCGGACGTGGGGCCAACGTCCTGACTTTC.